This paragraph reports one T cell receptor (beta chain). This entry belongs to a study of T cell changes during pregnancy in multiple sclerosis. Profiling relied on immunoSEQ multiplex PCR, and the TCRdb table lists in-frame clones only, not all of them. This table holds around 71,000 clones, more than 80% found once. This CDR3 spans 13 amino acids. Germline values: CDR1 MNHNS, CDR2 SASEGT. V shed 3 bases, J shed 7 bases, and the junction held 5 bases outside the gene matches. Material: peripheral blood, obtained in the third trimester of pregnancy. The source of this sequence is a female donor with multiple sclerosis, enrolled in a pregnancy study. The V gene is TRBV6-1, the J gene TRBJ2-7, with 8 bases aligning to TRBD1. The CDR3 DNA follows: TGTGCCAGCAGTGATTGGACAGGGTTTGAGCAGTACTTC. Protein sequence: CASSDWTGFEQYF.